This T cell receptor (beta chain) was sequenced during a study of identifying expanded T cells in peripheral blood. V lost 3 bases and J lost 7, with 15 bases in between. CDR1 and CDR2 from the germline V gene are SNHLY and FYNNEI. This CDR3 has 14 amino acids. Assay used: immunoSEQ multiplex PCR; TCRdb lists only in-frame clones, some missing. The sample yields roughly 100,000 clones, roughly 87% seen once. The source is a person aged 18 to 70 in good health. The specimen sequenced was blood. The V and J genes are TRBV2 and TRBJ2-5, with D perhaps assigned TRBD1 or TRBD2 (5 bases each). The CDR3, as DNA: TGTGCCAGCAGTGATATCACGGTGGGGACGACCCAGTACTTC. Translated, it gives CASSDITVGTTQYF. The whole variable domain, filled in from reference TRBV2 and TRBJ2-5, reads EPEVTQTPSHQVTQMGQEVILRCVPISNHLYFYWYRQILGQKVEFLVSFYNNEISEKSEIFDDQFSVERPDGSNFTLKIRSTKLEDSAMYFCASSDITVGTTQYFGPGTRLLVL.